This T cell receptor (beta chain) was observed in a study of T cell responses to AZD1222 COVID-19 vaccine. Looking at the study overall: Analyses pooled second doses at about 4 or about 12 weeks.

TCRdb's table, derived via immunoSEQ multiplex PCR, lists solely in-frame clones and lacks some. The data contain roughly 93,000 clones, around 90% of them singletons. About this clone: Its specificity is unknown.

Study results and caveats: Researchers report vaccine-associated CD4 TCRs spanning spike, with dominance at 160-218 and 743-854.

The source is an adult in good health. Specimen: peripheral blood, collected on day 0 of AZD1222 vaccination.

The DNA for the CDR3 is TGCGCCGGAGAAGGGAGGGCGGAAACCTACGAGCAGTACTTC. This sequence encodes CAGEGRAETYEQYF. The chain couples TRBV23-1 to TRBJ2-7; 7 bases are shared with TRBD2. TRBV23-1 has ORF status, its function being uncertain. The CDR3 spans 14 residues. The V segment lost 11 bases and the J segment 2 bases; nucleotides outside the gene matches: 12.